Sequencing of this TCR beta chain was carried out in a study of blood T cell repertoires in COVID-19. Looking at the study overall: PBMCs, B-cell-depleted T cells, or T cells provided the cDNA or gDNA that made up the material.

Assay used: immunoSEQ multiplex PCR; TCRdb lists only in-frame clones, some missing. The repertoire holds some 320,000 clones, roughly 86% seen once, with roughly 5.3% in the top ten. CDR1 and CDR2 (germline): SEHNR, FQNEAQ (reference sequence). V lost 2 bases to trimming and J lost 7 bases, with 9 bases between them. The CDR3 loop spans 14 amino acids. Symptom resolution, clearance, or two negative PCRs marked the recovered donors of Cohort 3. V gene TRBV7-9 combines with J gene TRBJ1-6; D uncertain. Input material: PBMCs or T cells enriched from blood (not recorded which). This TCR was sampled from a woman younger than 45 who had recovered from COVID-19. The DNA of the CDR3 is TGTGCCAGCAGCTTATTGTTGGGCAATTCACCCCTCCACTTT. As protein: CASSLLLGNSPLHF.